This record concerns one T cell receptor beta chain sequence. Libraries were prepared by immunoSEQ multiplex PCR; TCRdb keeps only in-frame clonotypes and omits some of them. The table has over 250,000 clones, roughly 85% seen once. These data are taken from a study of blood T cell repertoires in COVID-19. In germline, CDR1 is SEHNR, CDR2 FQNEAQ (reference sequence). This CDR3 has 15 amino acids. Trimming removed 4 bases from V and 5 bases from J; junction bases left unmatched: 7. Material: peripheral blood. The sequence came from a woman aged 50 to 60 who had recovered from COVID-19. The chain joins TRBV7-9 to TRBJ2-7, with 11 bases aligning to TRBD2. This CDR3 reads CASSSPGTSGHEQYF. As DNA, the CDR3 is TGTGCCAGCAGCTCCCCGGGGACTAGCGGCCACGAGCAGTACTTC.